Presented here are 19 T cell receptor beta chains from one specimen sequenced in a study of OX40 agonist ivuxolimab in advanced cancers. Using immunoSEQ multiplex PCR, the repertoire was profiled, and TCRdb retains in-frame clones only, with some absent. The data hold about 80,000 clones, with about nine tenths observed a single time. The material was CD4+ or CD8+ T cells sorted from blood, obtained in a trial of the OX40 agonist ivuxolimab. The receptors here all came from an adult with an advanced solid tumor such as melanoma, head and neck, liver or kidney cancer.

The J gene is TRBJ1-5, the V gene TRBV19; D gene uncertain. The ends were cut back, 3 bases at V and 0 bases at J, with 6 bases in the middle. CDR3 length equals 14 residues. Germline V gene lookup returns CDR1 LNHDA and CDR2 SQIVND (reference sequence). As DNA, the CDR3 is TGTGCCAGTAGTATGGAGTTTAGCAATCAGCCCCAGCATTTT. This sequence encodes CASSMEFSNQPQHF.

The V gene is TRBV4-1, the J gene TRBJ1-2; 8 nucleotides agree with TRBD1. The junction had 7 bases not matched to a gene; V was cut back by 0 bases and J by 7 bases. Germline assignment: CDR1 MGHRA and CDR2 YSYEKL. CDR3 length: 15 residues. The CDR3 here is CASSQDPGGMTGYTF. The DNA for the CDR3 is TGCGCCAGCAGCCAAGATCCAGGGGGCATGACTGGCTACACCTTC.

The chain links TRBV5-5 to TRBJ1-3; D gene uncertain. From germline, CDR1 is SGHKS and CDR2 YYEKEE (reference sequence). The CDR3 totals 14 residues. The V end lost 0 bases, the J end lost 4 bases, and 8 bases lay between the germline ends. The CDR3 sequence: CASSLGGNGNTIYF. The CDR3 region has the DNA TGTGCCAGCAGCTTGGGAGGTAACGGAAACACCATATATTTT.

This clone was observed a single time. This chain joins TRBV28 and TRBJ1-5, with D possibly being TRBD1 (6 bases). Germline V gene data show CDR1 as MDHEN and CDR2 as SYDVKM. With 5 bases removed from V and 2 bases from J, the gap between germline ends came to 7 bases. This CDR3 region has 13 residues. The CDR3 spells CASSRQGNQPQHF. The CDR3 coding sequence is TGTGCCAGCAGTAGACAGGGCAATCAGCCCCAGCATTTT.

The CDR3 loop reads CASLSGGRLYNEQFF. In DNA form, the CDR3 reads TGTGCCAGCCTTTCGGGCGGGAGGCTGTACAATGAGCAGTTCTTC. V usage is TRBV6-6 and J usage is TRBJ2-1, with 8 bases aligning to TRBD2. Germline values: CDR1 MNHNY, CDR2 SVGAGI (reference sequence). The CDR3 runs 15 residues. V lost 8 bases to trimming and J lost 4 bases; unmatched junction nucleotides: 10.

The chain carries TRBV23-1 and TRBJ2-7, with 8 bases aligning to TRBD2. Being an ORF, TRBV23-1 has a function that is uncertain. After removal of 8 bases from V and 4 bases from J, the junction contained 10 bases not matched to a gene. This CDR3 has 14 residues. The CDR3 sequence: CASPPGRVKYEQYF. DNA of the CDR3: TGCGCCAGCCCACCCGGGAGGGTAAAATACGAGCAGTACTTC.

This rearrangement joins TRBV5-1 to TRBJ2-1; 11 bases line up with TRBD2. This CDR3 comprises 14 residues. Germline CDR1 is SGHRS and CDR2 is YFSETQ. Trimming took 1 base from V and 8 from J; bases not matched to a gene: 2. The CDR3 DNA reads TGCGCCAGCAGCTTGACTAGCGGGAGCTATGAGCAGTTCTTC. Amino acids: CASSLTSGSYEQFF.

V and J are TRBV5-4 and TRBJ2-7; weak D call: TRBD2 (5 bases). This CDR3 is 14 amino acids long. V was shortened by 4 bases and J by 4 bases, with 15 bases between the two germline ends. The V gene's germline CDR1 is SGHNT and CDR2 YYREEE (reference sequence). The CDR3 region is CASSLREGRYEQYF. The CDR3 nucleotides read TGTGCCAGCAGCCTTCGTGAGGGCCGGTACGAGCAGTACTTC. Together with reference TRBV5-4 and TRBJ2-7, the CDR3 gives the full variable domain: ETGVTQSPTHLIKTRGQQVTLRCSSQSGHNTVSWYQQALGQGPQFIFQYYREEENGRGNFPPRFSGLQFPNYSSELNVNALELDDSALYLCASSLREGRYEQYFGPGTRLTVT.

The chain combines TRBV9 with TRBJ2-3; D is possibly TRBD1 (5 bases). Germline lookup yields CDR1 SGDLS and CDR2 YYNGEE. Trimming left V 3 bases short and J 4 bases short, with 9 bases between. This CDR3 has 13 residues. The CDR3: CASSGKGPDTQYF. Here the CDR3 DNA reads TGTGCCAGCAGCGGGAAGGGGCCAGATACGCAGTATTTT.

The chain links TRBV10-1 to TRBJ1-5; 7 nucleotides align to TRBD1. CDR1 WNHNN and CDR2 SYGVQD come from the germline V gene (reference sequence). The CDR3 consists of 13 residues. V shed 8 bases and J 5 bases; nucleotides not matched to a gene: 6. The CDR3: CASSYQGDQPQHF. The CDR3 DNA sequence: TGCGCCAGCTCATACCAGGGGGATCAGCCCCAGCATTTT.

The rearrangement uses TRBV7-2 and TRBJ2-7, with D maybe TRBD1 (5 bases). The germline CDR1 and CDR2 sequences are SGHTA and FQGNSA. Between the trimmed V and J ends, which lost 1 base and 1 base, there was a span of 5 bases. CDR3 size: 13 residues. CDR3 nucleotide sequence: TGTGCCAGCAGCTTAGACAGGTCCTACGAGCAGTACTTC. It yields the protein CASSLDRSYEQYF.

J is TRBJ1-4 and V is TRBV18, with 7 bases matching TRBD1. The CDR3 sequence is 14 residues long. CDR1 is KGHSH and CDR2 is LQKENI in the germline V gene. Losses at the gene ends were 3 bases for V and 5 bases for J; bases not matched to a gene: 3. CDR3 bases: TGTGCCAGCTCACCGCAGGGGGGGAATGAAAAACTGTTTTTT. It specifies CASSPQGGNEKLFF. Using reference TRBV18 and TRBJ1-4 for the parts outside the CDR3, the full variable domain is NAGVMQNPRHLVRRRGQEARLRCSPMKGHSHVYWYRQLPEEGLKFMVYLQKENIIDESGMPKERFSAEFPKEGPSILRIQQVVRGDSAAYFCASSPQGGNEKLFFGSGTQLSVL.

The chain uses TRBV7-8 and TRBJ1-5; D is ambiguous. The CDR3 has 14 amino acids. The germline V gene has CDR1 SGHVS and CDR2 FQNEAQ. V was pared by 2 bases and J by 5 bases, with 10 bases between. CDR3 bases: TGTGCCAGCAGCTTAATCGGGTTCCATCAGCCCCAGCATTTT. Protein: CASSLIGFHQPQHF.

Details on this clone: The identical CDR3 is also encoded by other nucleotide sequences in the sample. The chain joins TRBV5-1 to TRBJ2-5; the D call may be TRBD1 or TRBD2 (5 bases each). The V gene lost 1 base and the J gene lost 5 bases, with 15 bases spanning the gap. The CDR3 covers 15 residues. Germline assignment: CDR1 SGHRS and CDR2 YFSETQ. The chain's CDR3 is CASSLTGRGRETQYF. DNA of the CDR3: TGCGCCAGCAGCTTGACGGGTCGGGGCAGGGAGACCCAGTACTTC.

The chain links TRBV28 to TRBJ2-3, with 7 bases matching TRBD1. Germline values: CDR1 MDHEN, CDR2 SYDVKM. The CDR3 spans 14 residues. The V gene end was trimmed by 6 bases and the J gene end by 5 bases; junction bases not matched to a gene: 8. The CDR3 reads CASRGQPIRDTQYF. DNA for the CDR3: TGTGCCAGCAGGGGACAGCCGATTCGAGATACGCAGTATTTT.

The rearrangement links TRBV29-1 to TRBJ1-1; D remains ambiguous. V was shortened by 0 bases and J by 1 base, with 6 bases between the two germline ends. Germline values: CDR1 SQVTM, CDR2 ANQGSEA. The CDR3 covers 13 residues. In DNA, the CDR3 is TGCAGCGTTGAAGAAGGACGGAACACTGAAGCTTTCTTT. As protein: CSVEEGRNTEAFF.

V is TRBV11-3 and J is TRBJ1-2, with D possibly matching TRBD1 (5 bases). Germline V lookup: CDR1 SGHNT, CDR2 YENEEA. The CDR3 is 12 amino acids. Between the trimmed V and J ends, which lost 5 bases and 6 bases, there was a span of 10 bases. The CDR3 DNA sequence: TGTGCCAGCAGCCTGCAACAGGATGGCTACACCTTC. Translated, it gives CASSLQQDGYTF. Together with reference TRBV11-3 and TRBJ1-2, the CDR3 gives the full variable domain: EAGVVQSPRYKIIEKKQPVAFWCNPISGHNTLYWYLQNLGQGPELLIRYENEEAVDDSQLPKDRFSAERLKGVDSTLKIQPAELGDSAVYLCASSLQQDGYTFGSGTRLTVV.

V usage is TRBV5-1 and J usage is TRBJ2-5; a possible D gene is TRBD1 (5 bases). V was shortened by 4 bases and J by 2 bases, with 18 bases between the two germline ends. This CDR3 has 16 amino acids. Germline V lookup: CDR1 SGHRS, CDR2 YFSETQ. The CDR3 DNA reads TGCGCCAGCAGCGCAGGCTCTCAGGGATTACAAGAGACCCAGTACTTC. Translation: CASSAGSQGLQETQYF.

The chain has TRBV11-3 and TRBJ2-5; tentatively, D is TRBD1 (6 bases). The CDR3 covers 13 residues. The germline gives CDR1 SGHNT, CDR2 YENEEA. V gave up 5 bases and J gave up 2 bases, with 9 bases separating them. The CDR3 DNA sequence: TGTGCCAGCAGCCTGGACAGTCAAGAGACCCAGTACTTC. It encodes CASSLDSQETQYF.